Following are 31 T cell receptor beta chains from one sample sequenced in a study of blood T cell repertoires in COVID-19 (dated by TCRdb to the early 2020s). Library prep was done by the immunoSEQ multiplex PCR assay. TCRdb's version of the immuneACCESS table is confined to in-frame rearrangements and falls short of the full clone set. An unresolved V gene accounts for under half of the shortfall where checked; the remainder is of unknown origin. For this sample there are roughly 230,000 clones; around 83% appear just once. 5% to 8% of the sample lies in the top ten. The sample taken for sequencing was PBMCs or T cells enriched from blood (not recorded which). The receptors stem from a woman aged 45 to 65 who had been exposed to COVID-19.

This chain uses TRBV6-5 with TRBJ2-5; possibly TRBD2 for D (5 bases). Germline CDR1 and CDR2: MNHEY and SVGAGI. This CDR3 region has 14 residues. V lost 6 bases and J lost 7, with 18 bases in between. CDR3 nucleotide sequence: TGTGCCAGCAGCCGCCTTGAGGGAGAAGGGACCCAGTACTTC. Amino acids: CASSRLEGEGTQYF.

The CDR3 protein is CASSQEGTGSSPLHF. In nucleotides, the CDR3 is TGTGCCAGCAGCCAAGAAGGGACAGGGTCTTCACCCCTCCACTTT. The rearrangement joins TRBV3-1 (or the pseudogene TRBV3-2) to TRBJ1-6; 9 nucleotides line up with TRBD1. V shed 0 bases, J shed 9 bases, and the junction held 3 bases outside the gene matches. CDR3 length: 15 residues. Germline values: CDR1 LGHDT, CDR2 YNNKEL (reference sequence).

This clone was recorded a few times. CDR3 protein: CASSIGSGGPYNEQFF. CDR3 DNA sequence: TGTGCCAGTAGTATAGGGAGCGGGGGCCCCTACAATGAGCAGTTCTTC. The J gene is TRBJ2-1, the V gene TRBV19; 8 bases fit TRBD2. Looked up from germline, CDR1 is LNHDA and CDR2 is SQIVND (reference sequence). The CDR3 has 16 residues. Germline trimming cut 1 base from V and 2 bases from J; bases unmatched to any gene: 4.

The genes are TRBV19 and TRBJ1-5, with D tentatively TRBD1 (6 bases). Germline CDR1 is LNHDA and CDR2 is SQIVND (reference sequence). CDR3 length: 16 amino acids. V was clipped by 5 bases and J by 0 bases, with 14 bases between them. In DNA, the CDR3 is TGTGCCAGTAGTGCCTCGACAGGATTTAGCAATCAGCCCCAGCATTTT. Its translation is CASSASTGFSNQPQHF.

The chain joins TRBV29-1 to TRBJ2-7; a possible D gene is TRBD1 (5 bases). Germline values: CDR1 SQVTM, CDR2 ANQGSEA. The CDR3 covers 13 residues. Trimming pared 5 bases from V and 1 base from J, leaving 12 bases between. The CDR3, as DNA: TGCAGCGTTAAGTGGGGCCTTTCCTACGAGCAGTACTTC. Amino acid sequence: CSVKWGLSYEQYF.

CDR3 residues: CASSLPRGQPQHF. CDR3 nucleotides: TGTGCCAGCAGTTTACCGCGGGGGCAGCCCCAGCATTTT. The rearrangement joins TRBV12-3 or TRBV12-4 to TRBJ1-5; tentative D call: TRBD1 (5 bases). The CDR3 has 13 residues. V lost 2 bases and J 7 bases, leaving 9 bases between the germline ends.

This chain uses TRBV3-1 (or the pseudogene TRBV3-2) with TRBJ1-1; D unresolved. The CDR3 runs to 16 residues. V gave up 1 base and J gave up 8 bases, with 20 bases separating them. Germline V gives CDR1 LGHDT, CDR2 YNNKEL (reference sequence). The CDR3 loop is CASSQARGSGWSEAFF. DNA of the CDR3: TGTGCCAGCAGCCAAGCGCGAGGGTCGGGTTGGTCAGAAGCTTTCTTT.

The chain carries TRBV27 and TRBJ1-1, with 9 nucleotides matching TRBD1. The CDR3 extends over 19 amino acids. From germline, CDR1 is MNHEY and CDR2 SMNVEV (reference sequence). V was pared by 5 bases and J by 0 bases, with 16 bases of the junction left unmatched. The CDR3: CASSPLPNHGTGLNTEAFF. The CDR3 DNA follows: TGTGCCAGCAGTCCACTCCCCAACCACGGGACAGGGTTGAACACTGAAGCTTTCTTT.

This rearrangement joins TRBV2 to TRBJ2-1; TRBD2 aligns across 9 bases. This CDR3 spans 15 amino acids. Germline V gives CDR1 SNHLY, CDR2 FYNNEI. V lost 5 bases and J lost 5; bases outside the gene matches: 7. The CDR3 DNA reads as TGTGCCAGCAGTCCGCGGGGGGGCCTGGACAATGAGCAGTTCTTC. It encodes CASSPRGGLDNEQFF.

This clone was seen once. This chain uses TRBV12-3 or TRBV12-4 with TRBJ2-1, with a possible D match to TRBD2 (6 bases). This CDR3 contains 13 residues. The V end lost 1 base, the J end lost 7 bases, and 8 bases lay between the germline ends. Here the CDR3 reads CASSLVRGNEQFF. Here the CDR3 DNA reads TGTGCCAGCAGTTTAGTTCGGGGGAATGAGCAGTTCTTC.

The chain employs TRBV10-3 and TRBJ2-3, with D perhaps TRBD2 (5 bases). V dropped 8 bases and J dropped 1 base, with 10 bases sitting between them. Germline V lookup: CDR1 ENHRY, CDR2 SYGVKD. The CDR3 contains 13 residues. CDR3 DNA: TGTGCCATCGGGGATAGCGGCACAGATACGCAGTATTTT. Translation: CAIGDSGTDTQYF.

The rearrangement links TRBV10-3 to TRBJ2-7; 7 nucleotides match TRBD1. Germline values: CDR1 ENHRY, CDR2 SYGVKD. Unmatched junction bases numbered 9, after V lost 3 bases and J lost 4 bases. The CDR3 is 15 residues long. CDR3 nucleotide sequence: TGTGCCATCAGTGATAGGCAGGGGGAAGGGTACGAGCAGTACTTC. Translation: CAISDRQGEGYEQYF.

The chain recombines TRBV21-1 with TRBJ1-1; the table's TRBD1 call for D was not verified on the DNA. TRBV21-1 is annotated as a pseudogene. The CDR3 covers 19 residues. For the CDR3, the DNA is TGTGCCAGCCCCAAAGGGGGACGGAGCGGAAGGGGGATGAACACTGAAGCTTTCTTT. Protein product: CASPKGGRSGRGMNTEAFF.

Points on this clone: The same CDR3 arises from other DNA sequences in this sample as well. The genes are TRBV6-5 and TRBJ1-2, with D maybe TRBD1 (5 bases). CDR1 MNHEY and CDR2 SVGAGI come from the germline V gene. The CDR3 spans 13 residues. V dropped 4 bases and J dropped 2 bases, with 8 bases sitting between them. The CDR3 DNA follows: TGTGCCAGCAGTTCCACAGGAAACTATGGCTACACCTTC. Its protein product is CASSSTGNYGYTF.

The CDR3 sequence is CASSLSLGARETQYF. The CDR3 DNA sequence: TGTGCCAGCAGCTTATCGCTGGGGGCCCGGGAGACCCAGTACTTC. This chain uses TRBV11-2 with TRBJ2-5; D possibly corresponds to TRBD1 (6 bases). Germline CDR1 reads SGHAT; CDR2 reads FQNNGV. Trimming cost V 2 bases and J 5 bases, with 15 bases left between them. This CDR3 comprises 15 residues.

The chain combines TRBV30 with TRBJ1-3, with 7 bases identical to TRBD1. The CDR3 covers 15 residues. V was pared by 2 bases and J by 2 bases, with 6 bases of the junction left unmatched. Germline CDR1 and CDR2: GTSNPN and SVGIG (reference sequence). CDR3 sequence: CAWSPLGQPGNTIYF. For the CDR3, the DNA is TGTGCCTGGAGTCCCCTGGGACAGCCTGGAAACACCATATATTTT. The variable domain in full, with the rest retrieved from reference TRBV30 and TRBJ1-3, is SQTIHQWPATLVQPVGSPLSLECTVEGTSNPNLYWYRQAAGRGLQLLFYSVGIGQISSEVPQNLSASRPQDRQFILSSKKLLLSDSGFYLCAWSPLGQPGNTIYFGEGSWLTVV.

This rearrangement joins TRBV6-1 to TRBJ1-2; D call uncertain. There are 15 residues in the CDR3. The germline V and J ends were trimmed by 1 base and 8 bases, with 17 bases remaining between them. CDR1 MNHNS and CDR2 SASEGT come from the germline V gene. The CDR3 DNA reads TGTGCCAGCAGTGAAGGGAAGGGAGGCCTTTTGGGCTACACCTTC. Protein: CASSEGKGGLLGYTF.

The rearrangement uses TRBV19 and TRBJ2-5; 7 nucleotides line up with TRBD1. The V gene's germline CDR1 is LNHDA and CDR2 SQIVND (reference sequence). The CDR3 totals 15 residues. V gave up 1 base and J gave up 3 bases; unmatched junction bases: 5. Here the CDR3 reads CASSIGDRDKETQYF. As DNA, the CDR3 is TGTGCCAGTAGTATAGGGGACAGAGACAAAGAGACCCAGTACTTC.

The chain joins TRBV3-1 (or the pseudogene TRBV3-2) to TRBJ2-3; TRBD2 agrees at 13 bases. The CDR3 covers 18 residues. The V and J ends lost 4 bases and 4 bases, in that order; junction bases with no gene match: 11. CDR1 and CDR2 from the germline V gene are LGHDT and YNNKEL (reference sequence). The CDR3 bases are TGTGCCAGCAGCCGTGTGACCGGGACTAGCGGGGTCTCAGATACGCAGTATTTT. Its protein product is CASSRVTGTSGVSDTQYF.

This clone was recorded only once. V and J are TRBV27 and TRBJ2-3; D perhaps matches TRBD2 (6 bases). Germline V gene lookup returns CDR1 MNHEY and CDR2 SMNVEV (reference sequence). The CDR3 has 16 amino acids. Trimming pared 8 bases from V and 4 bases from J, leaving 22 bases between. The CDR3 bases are TGTGCCAGCCGACAACGGGCGGCAGGGAGGTCAGATACGCAGTATTTT. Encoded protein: CASRQRAAGRSDTQYF.

The CDR3 DNA reads TGCGCCAGCAGCTTCGCAGGGTTTGGGGAAAAACTGTTTTTT. Protein: CASSFAGFGEKLFF. This chain connects TRBV5-1 to TRBJ1-4, with TRBD1 as a possible D gene (5 bases). Germline V CDR1 and CDR2: SGHRS, YFSETQ. V dropped 2 bases and J dropped 8 bases, with 13 bases sitting between them. The CDR3 totals 14 residues.

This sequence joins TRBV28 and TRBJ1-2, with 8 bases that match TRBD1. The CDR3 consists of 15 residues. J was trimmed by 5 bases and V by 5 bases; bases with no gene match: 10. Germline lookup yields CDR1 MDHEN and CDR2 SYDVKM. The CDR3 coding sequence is TGTGCCAGCAGTCCCTTGACAGGGGTTTCTTATGGCTACACCTTC. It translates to CASSPLTGVSYGYTF.

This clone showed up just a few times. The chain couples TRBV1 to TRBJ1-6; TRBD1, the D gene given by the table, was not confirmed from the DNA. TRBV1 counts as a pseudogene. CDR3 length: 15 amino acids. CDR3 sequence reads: CTSSQERGYNSPLHF. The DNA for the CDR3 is TGCACCAGCAGCCAAGAAAGGGGGTATAATTCACCCCTCCACTTT.

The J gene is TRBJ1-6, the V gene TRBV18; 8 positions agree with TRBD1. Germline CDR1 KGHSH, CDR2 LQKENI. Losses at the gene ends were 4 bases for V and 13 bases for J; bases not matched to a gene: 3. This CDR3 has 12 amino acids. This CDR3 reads CASSQQGGPLHF. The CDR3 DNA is TGTGCCAGCTCACAACAGGGGGGGCCCCTCCACTTT.

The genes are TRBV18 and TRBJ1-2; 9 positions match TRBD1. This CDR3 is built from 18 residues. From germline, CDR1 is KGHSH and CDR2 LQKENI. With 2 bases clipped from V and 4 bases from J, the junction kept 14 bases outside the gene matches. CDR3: CASSPAPSGTGFSYGYTF. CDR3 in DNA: TGTGCCAGCTCACCAGCTCCGTCCGGGACAGGGTTCAGCTATGGCTACACCTTC.

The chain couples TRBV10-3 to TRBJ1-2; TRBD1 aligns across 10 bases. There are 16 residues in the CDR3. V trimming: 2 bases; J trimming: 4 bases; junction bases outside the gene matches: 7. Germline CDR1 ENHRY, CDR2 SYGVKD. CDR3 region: CAISEPRQGAVYGYTF. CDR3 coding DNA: TGTGCCATCAGTGAGCCCCGACAGGGGGCGGTCTATGGCTACACCTTC.

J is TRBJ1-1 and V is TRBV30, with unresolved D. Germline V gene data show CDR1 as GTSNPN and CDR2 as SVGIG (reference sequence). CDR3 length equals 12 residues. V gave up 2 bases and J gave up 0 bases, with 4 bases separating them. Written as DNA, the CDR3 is TGTGCCTGGAGTCCTTTGAACACTGAAGCTTTCTTT. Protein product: CAWSPLNTEAFF.

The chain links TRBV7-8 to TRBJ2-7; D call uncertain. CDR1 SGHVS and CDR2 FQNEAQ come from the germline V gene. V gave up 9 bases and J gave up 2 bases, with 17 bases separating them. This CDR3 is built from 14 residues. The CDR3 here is CASSPTVLTYEQYF. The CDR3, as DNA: TGTGCCAGTAGCCCAACGGTCCTAACCTACGAGCAGTACTTC. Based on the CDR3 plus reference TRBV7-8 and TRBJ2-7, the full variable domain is GAGVSQSPRYKVAKRGQDVALRCDPISGHVSLFWYQQALGQGPEFLTYFQNEAQLDKSGLPSDRFFAERPEGSVSTLKIQRTQQEDSAVYLCASSPTVLTYEQYFGPGTRLTVT.

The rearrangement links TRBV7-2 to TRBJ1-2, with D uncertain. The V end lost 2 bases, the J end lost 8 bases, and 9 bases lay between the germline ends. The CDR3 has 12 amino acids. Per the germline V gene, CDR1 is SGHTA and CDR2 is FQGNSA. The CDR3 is CASSLQMPGYTF. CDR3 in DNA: TGTGCCAGCAGCTTACAGATGCCCGGCTACACCTTC.

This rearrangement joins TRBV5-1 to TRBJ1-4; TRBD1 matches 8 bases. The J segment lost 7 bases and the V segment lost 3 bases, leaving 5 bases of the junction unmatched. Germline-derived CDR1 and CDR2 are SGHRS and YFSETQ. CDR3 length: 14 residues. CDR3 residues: CASSSGGAGEKLFF. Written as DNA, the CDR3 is TGCGCCAGCAGCTCAGGGGGCGCGGGTGAAAAACTGTTTTTT.

CDR3 sequence reads: CASSTGGRGTEAFF. The CDR3 DNA follows: TGCGCCAGCAGTACAGGGGGCCGGGGTACTGAAGCTTTCTTT. The rearrangement joins TRBV4-1 to TRBJ1-1, with 9 bases lining up with TRBD1. V lost 6 bases to trimming and J lost 5 bases; unmatched junction nucleotides: 7. Germline V gives CDR1 MGHRA, CDR2 YSYEKL. The CDR3 extends over 14 amino acids.